The clone carrying this T cell receptor (beta chain) was counted between two and nine times. Its antigen is currently unknown. The PCR made use of 60 Vbeta and 13 Jbeta primers. The data were produced by immunoSEQ multiplex PCR, yet TCRdb's version contains in-frame clones alone and is incomplete. The repertoire holds approximately 140,000 clones, with 70% to 80% as singletons. This record comes from a study of cytomegalovirus exposure and HLA in healthy donors. Study results and limitations: The classifier reportedly diagnosed cytomegalovirus status with high sensitivity and specificity. Later, TCR association rates were found to vary by HLA locus, highest for DRB1 and lowest for HLA-C. Associated with HLA alleles at 0.05 false discovery rate in a later analysis were some 18,000 TCR beta sequences. Links to common viral pathogens appeared, in a later analysis, for several of the most significant clusters.

In germline, CDR1 is MNHNS, CDR2 SASEGT. This CDR3 has 15 residues. V lost 2 bases and J 0 bases, leaving 10 bases between the germline ends. This chain joins TRBV6-1 and TRBJ1-1; D not resolved. The sample was PBMCs. This TCR was sampled from a human donor in good health. The CDR3 here is CASSERSAVNTEAFF. Written as DNA, the CDR3 is TGTGCCAGCAGTGAACGTTCAGCGGTGAACACTGAAGCTTTCTTT.